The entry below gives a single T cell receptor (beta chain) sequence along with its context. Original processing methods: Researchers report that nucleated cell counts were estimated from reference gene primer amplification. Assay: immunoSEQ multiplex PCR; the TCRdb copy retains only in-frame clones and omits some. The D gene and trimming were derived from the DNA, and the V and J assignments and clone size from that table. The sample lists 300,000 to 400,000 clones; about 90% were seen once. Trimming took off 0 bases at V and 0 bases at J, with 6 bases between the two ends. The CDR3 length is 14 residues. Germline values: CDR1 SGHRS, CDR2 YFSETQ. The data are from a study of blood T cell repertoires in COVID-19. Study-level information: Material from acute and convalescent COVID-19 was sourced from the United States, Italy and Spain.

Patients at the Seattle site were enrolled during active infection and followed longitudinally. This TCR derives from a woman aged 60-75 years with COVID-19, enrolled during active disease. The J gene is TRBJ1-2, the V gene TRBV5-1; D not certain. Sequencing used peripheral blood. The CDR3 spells CASSLDGANYGYTF. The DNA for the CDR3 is TGCGCCAGCAGCTTGGACGGGGCTAACTATGGCTACACCTTC.